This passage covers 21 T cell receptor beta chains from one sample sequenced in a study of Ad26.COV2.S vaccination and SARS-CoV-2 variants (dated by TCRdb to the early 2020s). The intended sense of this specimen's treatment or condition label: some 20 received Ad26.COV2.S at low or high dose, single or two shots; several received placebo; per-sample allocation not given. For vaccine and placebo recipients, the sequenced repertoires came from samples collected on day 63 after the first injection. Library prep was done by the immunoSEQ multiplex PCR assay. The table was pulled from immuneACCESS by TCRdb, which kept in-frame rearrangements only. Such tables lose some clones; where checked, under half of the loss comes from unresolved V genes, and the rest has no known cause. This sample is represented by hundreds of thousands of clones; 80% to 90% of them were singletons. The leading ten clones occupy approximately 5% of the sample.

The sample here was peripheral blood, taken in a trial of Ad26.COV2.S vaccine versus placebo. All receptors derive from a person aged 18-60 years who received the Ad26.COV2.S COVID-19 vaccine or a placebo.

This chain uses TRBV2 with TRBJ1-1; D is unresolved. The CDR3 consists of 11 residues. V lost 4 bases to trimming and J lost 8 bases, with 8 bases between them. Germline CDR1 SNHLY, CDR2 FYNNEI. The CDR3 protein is CASSGPREAFF. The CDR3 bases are TGTGCCAGCAGTGGACCCAGGGAAGCTTTCTTT.

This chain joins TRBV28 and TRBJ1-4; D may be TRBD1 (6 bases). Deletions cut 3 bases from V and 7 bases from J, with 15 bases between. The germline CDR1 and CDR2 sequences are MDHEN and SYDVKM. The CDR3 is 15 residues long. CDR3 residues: CASSFSRGVGEKLFF. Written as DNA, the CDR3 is TGTGCCAGCAGTTTCAGCAGGGGAGTAGGTGAAAAACTGTTTTTT.

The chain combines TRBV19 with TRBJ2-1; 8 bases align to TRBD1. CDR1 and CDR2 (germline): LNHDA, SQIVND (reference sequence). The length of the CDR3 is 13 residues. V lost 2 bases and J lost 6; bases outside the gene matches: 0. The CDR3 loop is CASSITGGNEQFF. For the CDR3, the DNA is TGTGCCAGTAGTATAACAGGGGGCAATGAGCAGTTCTTC.

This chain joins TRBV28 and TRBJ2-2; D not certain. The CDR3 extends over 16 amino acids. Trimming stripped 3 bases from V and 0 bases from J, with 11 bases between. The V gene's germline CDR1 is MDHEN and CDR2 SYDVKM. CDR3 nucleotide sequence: TGTGCCAGCAGTTTTCGGACGGATTCGAACACCGGGGAGCTGTTTTTT. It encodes CASSFRTDSNTGELFF.

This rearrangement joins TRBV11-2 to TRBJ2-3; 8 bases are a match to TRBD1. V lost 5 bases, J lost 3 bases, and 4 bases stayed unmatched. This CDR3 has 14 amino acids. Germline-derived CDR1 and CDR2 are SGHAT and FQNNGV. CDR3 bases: TGTGCCAGCAGCCTGGACAGGGAAACAGATACGCAGTATTTT. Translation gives CASSLDRETDTQYF.

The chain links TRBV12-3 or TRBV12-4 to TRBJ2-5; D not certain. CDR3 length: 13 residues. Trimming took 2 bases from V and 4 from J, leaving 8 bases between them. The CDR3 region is CASSLNARETQYF. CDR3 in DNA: TGTGCCAGCAGTTTAAATGCCAGAGAGACCCAGTACTTC.

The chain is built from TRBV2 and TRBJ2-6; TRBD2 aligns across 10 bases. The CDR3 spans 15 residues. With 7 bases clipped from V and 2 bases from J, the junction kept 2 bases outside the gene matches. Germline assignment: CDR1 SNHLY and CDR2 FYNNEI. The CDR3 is CASTSGSTGANVLTF. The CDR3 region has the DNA TGTGCCAGCACTAGCGGGAGTACTGGGGCCAACGTCCTGACTTTC.

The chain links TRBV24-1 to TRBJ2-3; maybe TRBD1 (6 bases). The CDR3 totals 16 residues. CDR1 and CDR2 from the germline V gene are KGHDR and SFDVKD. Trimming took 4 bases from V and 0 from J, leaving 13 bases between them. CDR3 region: CATSEITGSSTDTQYF. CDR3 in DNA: TGTGCCACCAGTGAAATTACAGGGAGTAGCACAGATACGCAGTATTTT.

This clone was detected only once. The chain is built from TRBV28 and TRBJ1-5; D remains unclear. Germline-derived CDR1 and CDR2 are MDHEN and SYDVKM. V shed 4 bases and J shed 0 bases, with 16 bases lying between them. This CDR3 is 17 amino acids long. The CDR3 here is CASSSATGSDSNQPQHF. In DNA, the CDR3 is TGTGCCAGCAGTTCCGCAACCGGGTCCGATAGCAATCAGCCCCAGCATTTT. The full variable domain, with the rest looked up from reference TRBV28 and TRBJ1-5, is DVKVTQSSRYLVKRTGEKVFLECVQDMDHENMFWYRQDPGLGLRLIYFSYDVKMKEKGDIPEGYSVSREKKERFSLILESASTNQTSMYLCASSSATGSDSNQPQHFGDGTRLSIL.

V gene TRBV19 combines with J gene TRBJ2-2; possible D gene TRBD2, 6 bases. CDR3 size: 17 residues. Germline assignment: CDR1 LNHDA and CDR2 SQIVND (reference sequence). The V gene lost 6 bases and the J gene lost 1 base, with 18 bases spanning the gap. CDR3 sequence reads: CASSPIMTRLNTGELFF. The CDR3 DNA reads TGTGCCAGTAGCCCCATTATGACTAGACTGAACACCGGGGAGCTGTTTTTT.

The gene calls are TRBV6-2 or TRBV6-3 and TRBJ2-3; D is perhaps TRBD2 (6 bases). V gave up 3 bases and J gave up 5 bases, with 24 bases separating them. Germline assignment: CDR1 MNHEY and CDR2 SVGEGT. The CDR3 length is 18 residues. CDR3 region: CASSYVVPPSVTRDTQYF. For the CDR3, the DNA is TGTGCCAGCAGTTATGTTGTGCCCCCTAGCGTAACGCGAGATACGCAGTATTTT.

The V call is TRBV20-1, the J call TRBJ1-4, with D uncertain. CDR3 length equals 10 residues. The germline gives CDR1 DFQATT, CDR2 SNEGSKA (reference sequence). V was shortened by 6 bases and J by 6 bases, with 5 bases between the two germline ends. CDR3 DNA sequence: TGCAGTGCCGAATATGAAAAACTGTTTTTT. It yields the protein CSAEYEKLFF.

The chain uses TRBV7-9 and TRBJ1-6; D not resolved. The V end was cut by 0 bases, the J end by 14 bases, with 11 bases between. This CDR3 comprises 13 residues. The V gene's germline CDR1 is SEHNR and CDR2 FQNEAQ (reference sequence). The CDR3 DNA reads TGTGCCAGCAGCTTAGCTCCGGGTGGGGCCCTCCACTTT. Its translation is CASSLAPGGALHF.

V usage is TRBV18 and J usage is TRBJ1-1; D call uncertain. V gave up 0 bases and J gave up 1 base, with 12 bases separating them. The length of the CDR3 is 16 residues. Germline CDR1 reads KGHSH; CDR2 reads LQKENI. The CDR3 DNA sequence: TGTGCCAGCTCACCACCGAGACTCGAACCGAACACTGAAGCTTTCTTT. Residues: CASSPPRLEPNTEAFF.

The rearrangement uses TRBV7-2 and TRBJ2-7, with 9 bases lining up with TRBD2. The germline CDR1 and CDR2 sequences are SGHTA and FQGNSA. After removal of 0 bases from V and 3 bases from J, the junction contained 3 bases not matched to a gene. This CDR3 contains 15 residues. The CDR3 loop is CASSLAGSGSYEQYF. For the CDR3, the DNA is TGTGCCAGCAGCTTAGCTGGTAGCGGGAGCTACGAGCAGTACTTC.

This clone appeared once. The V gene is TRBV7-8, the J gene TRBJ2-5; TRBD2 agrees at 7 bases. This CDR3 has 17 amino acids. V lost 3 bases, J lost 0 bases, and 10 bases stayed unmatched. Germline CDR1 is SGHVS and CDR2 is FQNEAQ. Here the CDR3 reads CASSLGSPGGNQETQYF. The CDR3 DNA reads TGTGCCAGCAGCTTGGGCTCCCCCGGGGGGAACCAAGAGACCCAGTACTTC. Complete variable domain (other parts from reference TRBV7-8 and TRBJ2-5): GAGVSQSPRYKVAKRGQDVALRCDPISGHVSLFWYQQALGQGPEFLTYFQNEAQLDKSGLPSDRFFAERPEGSVSTLKIQRTQQEDSAVYLCASSLGSPGGNQETQYFGPGTRLLVL.

The CDR3 loop is CASSLATGGNEKLFF. The CDR3 DNA sequence: TGCGCCAGCAGCTTGGCCACAGGGGGGAATGAAAAACTGTTTTTT. The chain couples TRBV5-1 to TRBJ1-4; 8 positions agree with TRBD1. This CDR3 comprises 15 residues. The V and J ends lost 0 bases and 5 bases, in that order; junction bases with no gene match: 3. The germline V gene has CDR1 SGHRS and CDR2 YFSETQ.

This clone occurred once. Written as DNA, the CDR3 is TGTGCCACCAGTGACCCGGCGACTAGCGGGGGCACAGATACGCAGTATTTT. Residues: CATSDPATSGGTDTQYF. This chain connects TRBV24-1 to TRBJ2-3; 11 bases line up with TRBD2. The CDR3 covers 17 residues. Looked up from germline, CDR1 is KGHDR and CDR2 is SFDVKD. V shed 4 bases and J 1 base; nucleotides not matched to a gene: 6.

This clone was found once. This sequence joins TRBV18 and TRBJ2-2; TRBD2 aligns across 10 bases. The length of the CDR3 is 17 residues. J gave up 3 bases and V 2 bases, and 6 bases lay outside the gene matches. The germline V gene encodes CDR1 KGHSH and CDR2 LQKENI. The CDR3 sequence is CASSPITGTSDTGELFF. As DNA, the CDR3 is TGTGCCAGCTCACCAATTACCGGGACTAGCGACACCGGGGAGCTGTTTTTT. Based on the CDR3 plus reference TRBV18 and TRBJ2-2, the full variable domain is NAGVMQNPRHLVRRRGQEARLRCSPMKGHSHVYWYRQLPEEGLKFMVYLQKENIIDESGMPKERFSAEFPKEGPSILRIQQVVRGDSAAYFCASSPITGTSDTGELFFGEGSRLTVL.

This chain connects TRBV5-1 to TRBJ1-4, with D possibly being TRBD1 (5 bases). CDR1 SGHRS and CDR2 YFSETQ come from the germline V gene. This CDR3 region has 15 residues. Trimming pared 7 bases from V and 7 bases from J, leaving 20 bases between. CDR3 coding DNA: TGCGCCAGCGGCGAGGGGCGTGTGGAGAGTGAAAAACTGTTTTTT. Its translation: CASGEGRVESEKLFF.

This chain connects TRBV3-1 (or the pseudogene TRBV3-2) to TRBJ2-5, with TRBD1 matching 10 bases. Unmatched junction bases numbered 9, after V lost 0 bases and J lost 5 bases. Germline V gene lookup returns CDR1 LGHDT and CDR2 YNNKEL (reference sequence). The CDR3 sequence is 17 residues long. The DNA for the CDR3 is TGTGCCAGCAGCCAAGATAGGGGGACAGGGGCTTACGAGACCCAGTACTTC. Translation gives CASSQDRGTGAYETQYF.